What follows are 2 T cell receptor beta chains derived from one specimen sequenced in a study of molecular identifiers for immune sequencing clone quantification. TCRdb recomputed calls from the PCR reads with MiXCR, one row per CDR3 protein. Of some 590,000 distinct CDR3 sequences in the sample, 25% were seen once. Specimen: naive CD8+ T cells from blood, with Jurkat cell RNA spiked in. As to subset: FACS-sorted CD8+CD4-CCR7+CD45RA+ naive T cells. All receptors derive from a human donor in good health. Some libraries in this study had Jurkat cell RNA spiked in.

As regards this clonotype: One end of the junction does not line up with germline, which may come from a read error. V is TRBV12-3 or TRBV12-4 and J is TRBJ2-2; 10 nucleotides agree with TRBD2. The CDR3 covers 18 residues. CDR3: CASSKAGLARADTGGLFF. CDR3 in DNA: TGTGCCAGCAGTAAAGCGGGACTAGCGAGAGCGGACACCGGGGGGCTGTTTTTT.

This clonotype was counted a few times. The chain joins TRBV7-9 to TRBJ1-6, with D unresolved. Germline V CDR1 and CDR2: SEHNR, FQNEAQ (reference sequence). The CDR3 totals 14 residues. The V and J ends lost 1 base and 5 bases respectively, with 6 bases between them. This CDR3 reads CASSLVPNNSPLHF. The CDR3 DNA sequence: TGTGCCAGCAGCTTAGTACCAAATAATTCACCCCTCCACTTT.